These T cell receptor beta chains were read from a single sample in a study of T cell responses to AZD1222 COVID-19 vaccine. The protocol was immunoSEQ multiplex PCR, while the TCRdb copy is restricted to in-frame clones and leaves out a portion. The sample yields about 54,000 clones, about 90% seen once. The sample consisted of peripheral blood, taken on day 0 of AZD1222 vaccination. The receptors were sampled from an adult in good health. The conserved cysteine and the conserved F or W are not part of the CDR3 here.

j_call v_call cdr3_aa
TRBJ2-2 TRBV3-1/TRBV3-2 ASSTGAGRPGELF
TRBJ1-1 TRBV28 ASWERGPSTEAF
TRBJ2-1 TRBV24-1 ATSDPGF
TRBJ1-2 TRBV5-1 ASSLFEGNANYGYT
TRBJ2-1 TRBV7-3 ASSFQTGGYEQF
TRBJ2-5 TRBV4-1 ASSQDRTLETQY
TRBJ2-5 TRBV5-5 ASSRAPREAQETQY
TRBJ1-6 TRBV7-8 ASSSGLGSYNSPLH
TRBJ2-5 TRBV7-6 ASSSGDRTAGAQY
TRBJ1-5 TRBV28 ASSLHGGAVPQH
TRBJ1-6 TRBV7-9 ASSGTSSSYNSPLH
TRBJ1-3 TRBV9 ASSVVAAGNTIY
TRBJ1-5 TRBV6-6 ASSYGTMNQPQH
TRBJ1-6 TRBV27 ASSLGQGATPLH
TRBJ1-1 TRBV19 ASSILSISLGNTEAF
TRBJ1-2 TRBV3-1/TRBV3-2 ASSHGGDSFNYGYT
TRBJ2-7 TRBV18 ASSPVGQGGYEQY
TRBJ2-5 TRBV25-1 AAGTGGYQETQY
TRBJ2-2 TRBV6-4 ASSPSGSVTGELF
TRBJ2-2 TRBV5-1 ASSWSGQGSTGELF
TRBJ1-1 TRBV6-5 ASSYSIRRGSTEAF
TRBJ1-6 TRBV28 ASNRNVQGARRDSPLH
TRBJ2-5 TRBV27 ASSLRWGRQETQY
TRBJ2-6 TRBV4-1 ASSQGLKTGTGANVLT
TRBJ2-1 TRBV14 ASSPGAVRWQF
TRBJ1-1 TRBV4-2 ASSQTGVNTEAF
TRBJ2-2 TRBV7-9 ASSSYGISGELF
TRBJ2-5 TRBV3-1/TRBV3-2 ASSIFGNQETQY
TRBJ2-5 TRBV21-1 ASSLPGPGRETQY
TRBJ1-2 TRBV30 AWRGQPGYT
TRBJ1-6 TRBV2 ASQTGADRSSPLH
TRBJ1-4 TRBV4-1 ASSRIEDRRDEKLF
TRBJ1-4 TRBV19 ASSTSGPGDEKLF
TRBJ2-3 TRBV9 ASSVGRGTQY
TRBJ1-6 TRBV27 ASRTVAANNSPLH
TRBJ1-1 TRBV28 ASNQGGAGTEAF
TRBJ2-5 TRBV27 ASSFTGREETQY
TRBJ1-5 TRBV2 ASSWDRENQPQH
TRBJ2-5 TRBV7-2 ASSQNGAGVGETQY
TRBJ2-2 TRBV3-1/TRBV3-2 ATTNRFPGELF
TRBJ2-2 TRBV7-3 ASSLADRRNTGELF
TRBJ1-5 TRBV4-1 ASSQDISNQPQH
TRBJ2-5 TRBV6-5 ASTSVGTQY
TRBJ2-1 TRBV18 ASSHPGGRGYNEQF